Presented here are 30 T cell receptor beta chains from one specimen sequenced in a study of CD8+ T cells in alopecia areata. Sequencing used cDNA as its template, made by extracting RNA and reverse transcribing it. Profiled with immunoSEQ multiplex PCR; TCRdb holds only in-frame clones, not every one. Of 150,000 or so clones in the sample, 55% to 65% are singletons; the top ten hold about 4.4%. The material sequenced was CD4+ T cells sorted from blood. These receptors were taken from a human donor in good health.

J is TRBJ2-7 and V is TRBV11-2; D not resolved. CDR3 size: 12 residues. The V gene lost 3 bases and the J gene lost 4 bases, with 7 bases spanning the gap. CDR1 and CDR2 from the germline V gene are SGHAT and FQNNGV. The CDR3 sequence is CASSLLGYEQYF. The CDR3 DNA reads TGTGCCAGCAGCTTGCTTGGATACGAGCAGTACTTC.

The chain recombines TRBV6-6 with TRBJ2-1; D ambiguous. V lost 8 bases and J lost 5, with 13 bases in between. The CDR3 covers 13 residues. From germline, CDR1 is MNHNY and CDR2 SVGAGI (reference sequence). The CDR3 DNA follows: TGTGCCAGCGAAGACCGTGCCCACAATGAGCAGTTCTTC. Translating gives CASEDRAHNEQFF.

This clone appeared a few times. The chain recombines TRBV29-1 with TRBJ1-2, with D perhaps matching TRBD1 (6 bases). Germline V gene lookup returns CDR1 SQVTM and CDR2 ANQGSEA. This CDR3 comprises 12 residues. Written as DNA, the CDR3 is TGCAAATCCGAGGGGGGTCTGGGTGGCTACACCTTC. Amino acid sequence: CKSEGGLGGYTF.

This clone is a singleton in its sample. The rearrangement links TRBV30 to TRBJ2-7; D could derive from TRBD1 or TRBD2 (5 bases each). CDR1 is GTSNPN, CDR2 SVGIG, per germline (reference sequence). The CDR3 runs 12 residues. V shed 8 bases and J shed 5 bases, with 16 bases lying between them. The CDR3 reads CAGGGTLDEQYF. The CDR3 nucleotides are TGTGCCGGGGGTGGGACCCTCGACGAGCAGTACTTC.

CDR3 DNA sequence: TGCGCCAGCAGCCAATTACCCGGGACTAGTTATTTCTTC. Amino acid sequence: CASSQLPGTSYFF. The V call is TRBV4-1, the J call TRBJ2-1, with 8 bases identical to TRBD2. The junction had 10 bases not matched to a gene; V was cut back by 2 bases and J by 16 bases. The CDR3 covers 13 residues. From germline, CDR1 is MGHRA and CDR2 YSYEKL.

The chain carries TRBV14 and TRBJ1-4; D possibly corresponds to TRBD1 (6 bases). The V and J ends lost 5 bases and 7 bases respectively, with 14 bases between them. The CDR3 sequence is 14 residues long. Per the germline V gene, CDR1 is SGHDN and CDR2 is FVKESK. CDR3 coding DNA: TGTGCCAGCAGCACCGACAGGTGGAGTGAAAAACTGTTTTTT. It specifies CASSTDRWSEKLFF.

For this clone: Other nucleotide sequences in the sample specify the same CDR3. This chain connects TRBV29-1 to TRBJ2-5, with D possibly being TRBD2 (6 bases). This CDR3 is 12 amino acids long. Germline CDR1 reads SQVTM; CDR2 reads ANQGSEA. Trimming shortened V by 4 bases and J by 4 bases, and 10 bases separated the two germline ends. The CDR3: CSVVGGGETQYF. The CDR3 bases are TGCAGCGTTGTGGGGGGAGGAGAGACCCAGTACTTC.

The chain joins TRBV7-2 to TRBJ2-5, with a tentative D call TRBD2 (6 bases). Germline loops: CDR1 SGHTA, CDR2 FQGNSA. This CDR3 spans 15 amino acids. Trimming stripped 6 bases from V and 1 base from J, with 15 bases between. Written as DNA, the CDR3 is TGTGCCAGCAGTTCCCGGGGGATGGGCCAAGAGACCCAGTACTTC. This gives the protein CASSSRGMGQETQYF.

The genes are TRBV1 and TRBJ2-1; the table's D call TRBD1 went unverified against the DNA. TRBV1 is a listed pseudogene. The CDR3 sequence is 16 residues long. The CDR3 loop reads CTSSQVLADSYNEQFF. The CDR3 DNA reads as TGCACCAGCAGCCAAGTTTTGGCAGATTCCTACAATGAGCAGTTCTTC.

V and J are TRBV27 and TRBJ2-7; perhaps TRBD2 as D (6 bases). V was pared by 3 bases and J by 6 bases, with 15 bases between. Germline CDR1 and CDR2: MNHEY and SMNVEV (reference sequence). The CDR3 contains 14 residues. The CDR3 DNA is TGTGCCAGCAGTTTTTCGACTAGTTCACTCGAGCAGTACTTC. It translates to CASSFSTSSLEQYF.

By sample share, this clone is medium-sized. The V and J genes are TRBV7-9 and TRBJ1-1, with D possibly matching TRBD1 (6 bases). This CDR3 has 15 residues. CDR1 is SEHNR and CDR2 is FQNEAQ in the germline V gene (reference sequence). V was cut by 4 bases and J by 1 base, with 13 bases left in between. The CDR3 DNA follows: TGTGCCAGCAGCTCAACAGGACAGAAGAACACTGAAGCTTTCTTT. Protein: CASSSTGQKNTEAFF. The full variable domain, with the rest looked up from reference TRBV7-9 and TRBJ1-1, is DTGVSQNPRHKITKRGQNVTFRCDPISEHNRLYWYRQTLGQGPEFLTYFQNEAQLEKSRLLSDRFSAERPKGSFSTLEIQRTEQGDSAMYLCASSSTGQKNTEAFFGQGTRLTVV.

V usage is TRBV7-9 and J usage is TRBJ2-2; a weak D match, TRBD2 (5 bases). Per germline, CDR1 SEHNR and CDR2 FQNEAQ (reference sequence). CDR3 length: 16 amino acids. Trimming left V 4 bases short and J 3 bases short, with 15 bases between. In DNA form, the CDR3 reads TGTGCCAGCAGCTCCCGCGGGCAGATCGACACCGGGGAGCTGTTTTTT. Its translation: CASSSRGQIDTGELFF.

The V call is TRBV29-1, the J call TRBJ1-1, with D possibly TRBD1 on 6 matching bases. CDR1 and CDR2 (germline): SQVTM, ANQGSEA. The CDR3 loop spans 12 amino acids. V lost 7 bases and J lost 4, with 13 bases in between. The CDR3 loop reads CSGAGAGTEAFF. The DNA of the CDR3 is TGCAGCGGAGCAGGGGCGGGCACTGAAGCTTTCTTT.

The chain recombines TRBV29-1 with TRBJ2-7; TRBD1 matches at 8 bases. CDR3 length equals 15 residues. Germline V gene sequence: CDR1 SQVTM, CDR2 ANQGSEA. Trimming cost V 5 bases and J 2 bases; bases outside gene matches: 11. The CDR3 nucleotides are TGCAGCGTTCGGTGGGCGGGGACAGGTCCCTACGAGCAGTACTTC. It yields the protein CSVRWAGTGPYEQYF.

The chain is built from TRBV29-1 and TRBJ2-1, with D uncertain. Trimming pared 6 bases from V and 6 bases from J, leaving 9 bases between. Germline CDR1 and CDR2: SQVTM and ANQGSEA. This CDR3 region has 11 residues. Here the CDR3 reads CSVHPGNEQFF. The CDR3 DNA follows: TGCAGCGTCCACCCCGGCAATGAGCAGTTCTTC.

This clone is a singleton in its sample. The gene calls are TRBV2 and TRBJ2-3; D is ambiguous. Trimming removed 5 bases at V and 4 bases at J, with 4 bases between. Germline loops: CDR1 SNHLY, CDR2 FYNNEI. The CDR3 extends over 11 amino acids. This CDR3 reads CASSFSDTQYF. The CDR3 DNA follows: TGTGCCAGCAGTTTTTCAGATACGCAGTATTTT. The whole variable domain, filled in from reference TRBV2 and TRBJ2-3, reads EPEVTQTPSHQVTQMGQEVILRCVPISNHLYFYWYRQILGQKVEFLVSFYNNEISEKSEIFDDQFSVERPDGSNFTLKIRSTKLEDSAMYFCASSFSDTQYFGPGTRLTVL.

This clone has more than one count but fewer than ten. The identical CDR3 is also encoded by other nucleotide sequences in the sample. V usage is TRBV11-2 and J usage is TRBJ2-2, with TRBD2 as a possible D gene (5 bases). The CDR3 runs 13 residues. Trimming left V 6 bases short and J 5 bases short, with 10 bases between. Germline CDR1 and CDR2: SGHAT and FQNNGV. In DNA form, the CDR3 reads TGTGCCAGCAGTCTTCGGGGAACCGGGGAGCTGTTTTTT. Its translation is CASSLRGTGELFF.

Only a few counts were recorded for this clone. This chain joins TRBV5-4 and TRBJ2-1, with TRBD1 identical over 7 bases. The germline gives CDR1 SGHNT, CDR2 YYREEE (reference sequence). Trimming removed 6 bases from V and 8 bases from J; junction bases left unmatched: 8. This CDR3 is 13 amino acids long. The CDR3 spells CASIDRVQDEQFF. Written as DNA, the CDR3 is TGTGCCAGCATCGACAGGGTGCAGGATGAGCAGTTCTTC.

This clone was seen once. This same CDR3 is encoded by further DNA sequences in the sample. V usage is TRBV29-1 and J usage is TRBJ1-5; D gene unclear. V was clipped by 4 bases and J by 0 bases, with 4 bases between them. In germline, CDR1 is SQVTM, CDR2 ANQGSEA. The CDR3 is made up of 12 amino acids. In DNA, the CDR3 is TGCAGCGTTGGGGGTAGCAATCAGCCCCAGCATTTT. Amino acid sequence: CSVGGSNQPQHF.

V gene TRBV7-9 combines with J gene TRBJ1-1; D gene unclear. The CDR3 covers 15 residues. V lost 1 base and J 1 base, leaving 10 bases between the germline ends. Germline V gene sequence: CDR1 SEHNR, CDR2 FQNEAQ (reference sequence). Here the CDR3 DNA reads TGTGCCAGCAGCTTAGGGTTCAAGGGGAACACTGAAGCTTTCTTT. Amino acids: CASSLGFKGNTEAFF.

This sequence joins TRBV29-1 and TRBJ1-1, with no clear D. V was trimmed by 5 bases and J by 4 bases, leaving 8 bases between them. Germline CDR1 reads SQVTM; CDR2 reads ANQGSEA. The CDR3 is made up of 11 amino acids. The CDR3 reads CSVWVTTEAFF. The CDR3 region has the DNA TGCAGCGTTTGGGTTACCACTGAAGCTTTCTTT.

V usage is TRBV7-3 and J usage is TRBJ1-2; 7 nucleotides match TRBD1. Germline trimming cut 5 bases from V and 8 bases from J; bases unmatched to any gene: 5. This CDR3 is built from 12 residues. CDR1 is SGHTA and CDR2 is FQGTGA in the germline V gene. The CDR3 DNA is TGTGCCAGCAGCCGACAGGGTAGGGGCTACACCTTC. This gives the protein CASSRQGRGYTF.

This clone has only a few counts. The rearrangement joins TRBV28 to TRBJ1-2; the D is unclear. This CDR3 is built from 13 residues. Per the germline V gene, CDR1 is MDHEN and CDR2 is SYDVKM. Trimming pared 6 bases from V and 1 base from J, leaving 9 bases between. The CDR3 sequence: CASSLGRNYGYTF. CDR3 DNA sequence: TGTGCCAGCAGCCTGGGTCGTAACTATGGCTACACCTTC.

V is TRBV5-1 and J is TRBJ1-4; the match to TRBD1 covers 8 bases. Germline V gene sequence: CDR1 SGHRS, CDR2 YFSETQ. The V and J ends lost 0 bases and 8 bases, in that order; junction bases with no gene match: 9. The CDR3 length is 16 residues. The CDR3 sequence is CASSLEFLGTGEKLFF. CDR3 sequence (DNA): TGCGCCAGCAGCTTGGAGTTTTTGGGGACAGGAGAAAAACTGTTTTTT.

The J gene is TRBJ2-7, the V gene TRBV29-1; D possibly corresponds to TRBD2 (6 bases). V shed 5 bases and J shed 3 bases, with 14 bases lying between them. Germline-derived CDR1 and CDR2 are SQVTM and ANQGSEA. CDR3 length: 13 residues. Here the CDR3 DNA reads TGCAGCGTTCGACGGGAGTCCCTCTACGAGCAGTACTTC. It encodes CSVRRESLYEQYF.

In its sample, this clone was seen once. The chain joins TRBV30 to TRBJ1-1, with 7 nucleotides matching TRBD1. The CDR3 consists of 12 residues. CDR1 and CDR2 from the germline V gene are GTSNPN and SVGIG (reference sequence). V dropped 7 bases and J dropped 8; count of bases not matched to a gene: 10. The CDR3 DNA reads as TGTGCCTACAGTTTAAGACAGGGAGAAGCTTTCTTT. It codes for CAYSLRQGEAFF.

The CDR3: CASSPGLAGALGELFF. Written as DNA, the CDR3 is TGTGCCAGCAGCCCCGGACTAGCGGGAGCTCTCGGGGAGCTGTTTTTT. The genes are TRBV9 and TRBJ2-2; TRBD2 agrees at 13 bases. The CDR3 loop spans 16 amino acids. Per germline, CDR1 SGDLS and CDR2 YYNGEE. V dropped 4 bases and J dropped 7; count of bases not matched to a gene: 7.

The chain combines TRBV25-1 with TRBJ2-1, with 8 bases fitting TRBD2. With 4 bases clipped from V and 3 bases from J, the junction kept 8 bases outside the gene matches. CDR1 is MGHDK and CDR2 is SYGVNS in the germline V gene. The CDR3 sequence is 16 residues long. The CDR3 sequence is CASSAGTRAFYNEQFF. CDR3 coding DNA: TGTGCCAGCAGTGCCGGGACTAGGGCCTTCTACAATGAGCAGTTCTTC.

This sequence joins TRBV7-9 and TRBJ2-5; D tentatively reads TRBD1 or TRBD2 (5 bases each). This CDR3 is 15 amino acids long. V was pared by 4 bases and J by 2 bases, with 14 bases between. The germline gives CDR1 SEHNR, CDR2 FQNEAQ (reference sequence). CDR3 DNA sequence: TGTGCCAGCAGCTCCAGGGTTCGCGGGCAAGAGACCCAGTACTTC. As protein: CASSSRVRGQETQYF.

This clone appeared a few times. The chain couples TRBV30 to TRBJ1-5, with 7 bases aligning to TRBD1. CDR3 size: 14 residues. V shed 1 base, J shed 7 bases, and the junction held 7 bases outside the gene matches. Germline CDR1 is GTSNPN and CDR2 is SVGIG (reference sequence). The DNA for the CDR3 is TGTGCCTGGAGTGGGGGGACAGCAAAACAGCCCCAGCATTTT. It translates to CAWSGGTAKQPQHF. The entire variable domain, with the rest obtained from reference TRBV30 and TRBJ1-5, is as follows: SQTIHQWPATLVQPVGSPLSLECTVEGTSNPNLYWYRQAAGRGLQLLFYSVGIGQISSEVPQNLSASRPQDRQFILSSKKLLLSDSGFYLCAWSGGTAKQPQHFGDGTRLSIL.